This TCR beta chain appears in the sequencing data of a study of shared clonotypes between healthy human individuals. TCRdb's copy holds only in-frame clones and misses some; the assay was immunoSEQ multiplex PCR. The data show some 2 million clones, with roughly 94% seen just once and 0.9% to 1.4% held by the top ten. CD45RO negativity and positive selection for CCR7 defined naive CD8 cells, a population that excluded terminally differentiated effector memory CD45RA+ cells. The length of the CDR3 is 14 residues. The ends were cut back, 3 bases at V and 0 bases at J, with 9 bases in the middle. CDR1 and CDR2 (germline): SGHVS, FNYEAQ.

The rearrangement joins TRBV7-6 to TRBJ2-7; perhaps TRBD2 as D (5 bases). The sequence derives from a man younger than 35 in good health. Sequenced: naive CD8+ T cells sorted from blood. CDR3 loop: CASSFQSGSYEQYF. CDR3 nucleotides: TGTGCCAGCAGCTTCCAAAGCGGCTCCTACGAGCAGTACTTC.